Included here is one TCR beta chain sequence, with context. Primers: 60 Vbeta forward and 13 Jbeta reverse. Assay used: immunoSEQ multiplex PCR; TCRdb lists only in-frame clones, some missing. The table records 150,000 to 200,000 clones, roughly 13% of them present only once. These data are taken from a study of cytomegalovirus exposure and HLA in healthy donors. CDR3 size: 15 residues. In germline, CDR1 is MNHEY, CDR2 SMNVEV (reference sequence). Trimming took 0 bases from V and 12 from J; bases not matched to a gene: 10. This sequence was found in a man in his forties or fifties in good health and CMV-seropositive. The sequenced sample consisted of PBMCs. This rearrangement joins TRBV27 to TRBJ2-7; 11 positions agree with TRBD1. CDR3 in DNA: TGTGCCAGCAGTTTATCGCCGGGACAGGGGGTTCGTCGGTACTTC. It encodes CASSLSPGQGVRRYF.